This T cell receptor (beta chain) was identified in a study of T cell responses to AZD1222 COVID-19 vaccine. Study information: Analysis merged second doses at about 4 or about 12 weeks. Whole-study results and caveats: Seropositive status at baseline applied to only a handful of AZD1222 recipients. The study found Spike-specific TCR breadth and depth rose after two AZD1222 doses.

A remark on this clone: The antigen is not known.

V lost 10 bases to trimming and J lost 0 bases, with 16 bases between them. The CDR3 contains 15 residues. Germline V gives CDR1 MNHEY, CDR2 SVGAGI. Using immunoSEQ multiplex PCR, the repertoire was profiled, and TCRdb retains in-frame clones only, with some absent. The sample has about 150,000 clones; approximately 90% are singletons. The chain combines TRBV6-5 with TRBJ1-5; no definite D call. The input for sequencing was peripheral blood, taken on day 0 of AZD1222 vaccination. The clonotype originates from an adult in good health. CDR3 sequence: CATDGRSNSNQPQHF. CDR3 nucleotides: TGTGCCACCGATGGGCGCAGCAATAGCAATCAGCCCCAGCATTTT.